This T cell receptor beta chain was recovered during a study of blood T cell repertoires in COVID-19. Study context: COVID-19 samples from acute and convalescent phases originated in the United States, Italy and Spain. Sources were T cells, B-cell-depleted T cells, or PBMCs; the material itself was cDNA or gDNA.

As handled by the study authors: For nucleated cells, counts were estimated from reference gene primer amplification. Data came from immunoSEQ multiplex PCR; TCRdb stores just in-frame clones and leaves some out. V, J and clone size are those of that table, while D and trimming were read from the DNA. Of about 280,000 clones listed, roughly 80% are singletons. The length of the CDR3 is 15 residues. V was trimmed by 0 bases and J by 3 bases, leaving 12 bases between them. Germline V gene lookup returns CDR1 SGHKS and CDR2 YYEKEE (reference sequence). Sequenced: peripheral blood. The gene calls are TRBV5-5 and TRBJ1-2; the D gene is possibly TRBD1 (6 bases). The source of this sequence is a woman in her forties or fifties who had recovered from COVID-19. CDR3 in DNA: TGTGCCAGCAGCTTGGGGCAGGGGAGAGACTATGGCTACACCTTC. It is translated as CASSLGQGRDYGYTF.